These T cell receptor beta chains were read from a single sample in a study of response to subunit inactivated influenza vaccine. TCRdb reprocessed the RT-PCR reads via MiXCR and lists one record per CDR3 protein. The data hold around 200,000 distinct CDR3 sequences, with around 8.8% observed a single time. Specimen: non-naive T cells sorted from PBMCs, collected on the day of vaccination. Receptor source: a man in his fifties who received an inactivated influenza vaccine. Both conserved end residues are part of each CDR3. The D gene is left open where the match is weak. Expanded clones get a size class; other rows say once, few or many, or leave the size out.

D gene,clone size,J gene,V gene,CDR3 DNA,CDR3 protein
NA,few,TRBJ2-5,TRBV6-2/TRBV6-3,TGTGCCAGCAGTGCTTCGCGGTCCCAAGAGACCCAGTACTTC,CASSASRSQETQYF
TRBD2,many,TRBJ2-1,TRBV29-1,TGCAGCGTTGGATTGACTAGCTTATATAATGAGCAGTTCTTC,CSVGLTSLYNEQFF
TRBD2,NA,TRBJ2-3,TRBV7-2,TGTGCCGGCAGCGTTACTAGCGGGATTGGCACAGATACGCAGTATTTT,CAGSVTSGIGTDTQYF
NA,few,TRBJ2-7,TRBV12-3/TRBV12-4,TGTGCCAGCAACCAGAAAGGGGTACGCTACGAGCAGTACTTC,CASNQKGVRYEQYF
NA,many,TRBJ1-6,TRBV6-5,TGTGCCAGCAGTTACTCGAGTCGAGCCGCTAATTCACCCCTCCACTTT,CASSYSSRAANSPLHF
TRBD1,NA,TRBJ1-1,TRBV10-3,TGTGCCATCAGATACGACACAGGGGCGAGGAACACTGAAGCTTTCTTT,CAIRYDTGARNTEAFF
NA,few,TRBJ1-1,TRBV5-1,TGCGCCAGCAGCAAAGAACCGGGGACGAACACTGAAGCTTTCTTT,CASSKEPGTNTEAFF
NA,few,TRBJ1-3,TRBV4-3,TGCGCCAGCAGCCGAATAAGGGAAGGGGCCTCTGGAAACACCATATATTTT,CASSRIREGASGNTIYF
TRBD1,few,TRBJ1-1,TRBV5-1,TGCGCCAGCAGCTTGGCGGGACAGGGGATCACTGAAGCTTTCTTT,CASSLAGQGITEAFF
NA,few,TRBJ2-7,TRBV28,TGTGCCACCCGACGGGGGTCAGCACCCTACGAGCAGTACTTC,CATRRGSAPYEQYF
TRBD1,few,TRBJ1-5,TRBV6-2/TRBV6-3,TGTGCCACCTCGAGCCTGGGACAGGGCCCTCAGCCCCAGCATTTT,CATSSLGQGPQPQHF
TRBD2,many,TRBJ2-5,TRBV6-5,TGTGCCAGCAGTTGGCTAGCGGCGCAAGAGACCCAGTACTTC,CASSWLAAQETQYF
NA,many,TRBJ2-3,TRBV24-1,TGTGCCACCAGTGATGGGAGATATACGCAGTATTTT,CATSDGRYTQYF
NA,few,TRBJ1-5,TRBV4-3,TGCGCCAGCAGCCAACGGAGTGGGAATCAGCCCCAGCATTTT,CASSQRSGNQPQHF
NA,NA,TRBJ1-2,TRBV5-5,TGTGCCAGCAGCCCTCGGGACGGCTCATATGGCTACACCTTC,CASSPRDGSYGYTF
TRBD1,NA,TRBJ2-5,TRBV7-9,TGTGCCAGCAGCTTAGCGAAGGACAGGGGGGAGACCCAGTACTTC,CASSLAKDRGETQYF
TRBD2,few,TRBJ2-1,TRBV10-3,TGTGCCAGCGCAACACTAGCGGGAGCGAATGAGCAGTTCTTC,CASATLAGANEQFF
TRBD1,few,TRBJ2-2,TRBV6-5,TGTGCCAGCAGTTACTCTACTCAGGGGGACGGGGAGCTGTTTTTT,CASSYSTQGDGELFF
NA,many,TRBJ2-5,TRBV12-3/TRBV12-4,TGTGCCAGCAGTTTTACCCAAAGGGAGACCCAGTACTTC,CASSFTQRETQYF
TRBD2,NA,TRBJ2-1,TRBV15,TGTGCCACCAGCAGAGATCGGGGGGCCTACAATGAGCAGTTCTTC,CATSRDRGAYNEQFF
NA,many,TRBJ1-4,TRBV5-1,TGCGCCAGCAGCTTGGGGGTTCGGGGAGCTAATGAAAAACTGTTTTTT,CASSLGVRGANEKLFF
NA,few,TRBJ2-5,TRBV5-1,TGCGCCAGCAGCTTGAGTAGCGGTGTCCGAGAGACCCAGTACTTC,CASSLSSGVRETQYF
NA,NA,TRBJ2-1,TRBV6-1,TGTGCCAGCAGGGAAAGGACTATGGAGCAGTTCTTC,CASRERTMEQFF
NA,few,TRBJ2-7,TRBV11-2,TGTGCCAGCAGCCAATGGACGGCCCAAACGGGCGAGCAGTACTTC,CASSQWTAQTGEQYF
NA,many,TRBJ1-6,TRBV5-1,TGCGCCAGCAGCTTTACGGCAAGCTCCTATAATTCACCCCTCCACTTT,CASSFTASSYNSPLHF
NA,NA,TRBJ1-4,TRBV28,TGTGCCAGCAGTTTAAAGGGCGGGGCAACTAATGAAAAACTGTTTTTT,CASSLKGGATNEKLFF
NA,NA,TRBJ2-4,TRBV10-3,TGTGCCGTTAAGGGACAAGAAAACATTCAGTACTTC,CAVKGQENIQYF
TRBD2,NA,TRBJ2-3,TRBV2,TGTGCCATCAGTAGGACTAGCGGGAGGTATACGAGCACAGATACGCAGTATTTT,CAISRTSGRYTSTDTQYF
TRBD2,many,TRBJ2-1,TRBV29-1,TGCAGCGTTGAAGAGCGAGCGGGGTACAATGAGCAGTTCTTC,CSVEERAGYNEQFF
NA,many,TRBJ1-6,TRBV7-9,TGTGCCAGCAGCTTAGCCCAGGTGGCTTCACCCCTCCACTTT,CASSLAQVASPLHF
NA,NA,TRBJ2-1,TRBV3-1,TGTGCCAGCAGCCAAGGACACCCGAGGTACAATGAGCAGTTCTTC,CASSQGHPRYNEQFF
NA,NA,TRBJ1-4,TRBV7-2,TGTGCCAGCAGCCCGGCAGTGAATGAAAAACTGTTTTTT,CASSPAVNEKLFF
TRBD1,NA,TRBJ2-1,TRBV12-3/TRBV12-4,TGTGCCAGCAGATCACAGGGGGGCCCTAGCTCCTACAATGAGCAGTTCTTC,CASRSQGGPSSYNEQFF
TRBD1,few,TRBJ1-6,TRBV5-5,TGTGCCAGCAGCTTCCGACAGGGGACGGAATCACCCCTCCACTTT,CASSFRQGTESPLHF
TRBD1,few,TRBJ2-7,TRBV7-6,TGTGCCAGCAGCAACCGGGACAGGGCCTACGAGCAGTACTTC,CASSNRDRAYEQYF
NA,few,TRBJ1-2,TRBV28,TGTGCCAGTTGCGGATTAAACCATGGCTACACCTTC,CASCGLNHGYTF
NA,NA,TRBJ1-4,TRBV4-1,TGCGCCAGCAGCCAAGACGCGGAAAAACTGTTTTTT,CASSQDAEKLFF
NA,NA,TRBJ2-1,TRBV28,TGTGCCAGCAATACACAGGGTAGGGGTGAGCAGTTCTTC,CASNTQGRGEQFF
NA,few,TRBJ2-2,TRBV6-5,TGTGCCAGCAGTTACTCTCAGTCTGGCCCCGGGGAGCTGTTTTTT,CASSYSQSGPGELFF
NA,NA,TRBJ2-2,TRBV5-1,TGCGCCAGCAGTTCTGAAAACACCGGGGAGCTGTTTTTT,CASSSENTGELFF
TRBD1,many,TRBJ2-2,TRBV29-1,TGCAGCGTTGAGGACAGGGGAAGGACCGGGGAGCTGTTTTTT,CSVEDRGRTGELFF
TRBD1,many,TRBJ2-7,TRBV5-1,TGCGCCAGCAGCTTGGGGATGCTCCGGGACAGTTCCTACGAGCAGTACTTC,CASSLGMLRDSSYEQYF
NA,many,TRBJ1-5,TRBV30,TGTGCCTGGAGCCGACAGAGCAATCAGCCCCAGCATTTT,CAWSRQSNQPQHF
TRBD2,NA,TRBJ2-1,TRBV6-1,TGTGCCAGCAGTCAGACTAGCCCTTCCTACAATGAGCAGTTCTTC,CASSQTSPSYNEQFF
TRBD2,few,TRBJ2-2,TRBV11-2,TGTGCCAGCAGCTTATCGAGCGGGGGCTTGGGGGAGCTGTTTTTT,CASSLSSGGLGELFF
NA,NA,TRBJ1-1,TRBV7-9,TGTGCCAGCAGCTTAGGGTACGGAGAAGCTTTCTTT,CASSLGYGEAFF
TRBD2,few,TRBJ2-2,TRBV5-6,TGTGCCAGCAGCTTGAGTTGGACTAGCGGGATTACCGGGGAGCTGTTTTTT,CASSLSWTSGITGELFF
TRBD2,NA,TRBJ2-1,TRBV20-1,TGCAGTGCTAGAGTGGTTGGGACTAGCGGGAGTGGGCAGTTCTTC,CSARVVGTSGSGQFF
NA,NA,TRBJ1-4,TRBV15,TGTGCCACCAGCAGAGGATCGACGGCAACTAATGAAAAACTGTTTTTT,CATSRGSTATNEKLFF
NA,NA,TRBJ2-1,TRBV6-2/TRBV6-3,TGTGCCAGCAGTAACTACCGGGCCCACAATGAGCAGTTCTTC,CASSNYRAHNEQFF